The 22 T cell receptor beta chains below were found in one sample sequenced in a study of cytomegalovirus exposure and HLA in healthy donors. The PCR used 60 Vbeta and 13 Jbeta primers. Measured with immunoSEQ multiplex PCR; TCRdb has only the in-frame clones, and not every one. The sample contains around 190,000 clones, about three quarters of which appear only once. Source material: PBMCs. These receptors were collected from a man in his forties in good health and CMV-seronegative.

The CDR3 coding sequence is TGTGCCAGCTCACAAGGGACAGGGGCGAATCAGCCCCAGCATTTT. The encoded protein is CASSQGTGANQPQHF. The chain couples TRBV18 to TRBJ1-5; 10 nucleotides align to TRBD1. The germline V gene encodes CDR1 KGHSH and CDR2 LQKENI. There are 15 residues in the CDR3. The J segment lost 4 bases and the V segment lost 4 bases, leaving 4 bases of the junction unmatched.

This chain links TRBV4-3 with TRBJ2-7; 8 positions agree with TRBD2. Germline assignment: CDR1 LGHNA and CDR2 YSLEER. The CDR3 length is 18 residues. V shed 1 base, J shed 2 bases, and the junction held 13 bases outside the gene matches. CDR3 in amino acids: CASSQVLTSSGSPYEQYF. The CDR3 nucleotides are TGCGCCAGCAGCCAAGTCCTAACATCCAGCGGGAGCCCCTACGAGCAGTACTTC.

The chain combines TRBV4-3 with TRBJ2-1; 9 bases match TRBD2. Per the germline V gene, CDR1 is LGHNA and CDR2 is YSLEER. V lost 4 bases, J lost 14 bases, and 12 bases stayed unmatched. CDR3 length: 14 amino acids. The CDR3 nucleotides are TGCGCCAGCAGCCGTCACATTGCGGCTAGCGGGAAGTTCTTC. Encoded protein: CASSRHIAASGKFF.

This clone was seen a single time. The junction and the germline gene differ at one end; a read error may be behind it. The chain couples TRBV5-1 to TRBJ2-2; D perhaps matches TRBD1 (6 bases). The germline CDR1 and CDR2 sequences are SGHRS and YFSETQ. This CDR3 comprises 15 residues. The CDR3 here is CAGSAGTRNTGELFF. CDR3 nucleotide sequence: TGCGCCGGCAGCGCCGGGACAAGAAACACCGGGGAGCTGTTTTTT.

This CDR3 reads CAISEVSGTLETQYF. The DNA for the CDR3 is TGTGCCATCAGTGAGGTTAGCGGTACCCTAGAGACCCAGTACTTC. The chain carries TRBV10-3 and TRBJ2-5; D perhaps matches TRBD2 (6 bases). Germline values: CDR1 ENHRY, CDR2 SYGVKD. The CDR3 consists of 15 residues. The germline V and J ends were trimmed by 2 bases and 4 bases, with 14 bases remaining between them.

The chain is built from TRBV5-6 and TRBJ1-2; D is perhaps TRBD1 (6 bases). The V end lost 0 bases, the J end lost 8 bases, and 14 bases lay between the germline ends. This CDR3 is 14 amino acids long. Germline V gives CDR1 SGHDT, CDR2 YYEEEE. CDR3 in amino acids: CASSLGRSGAGYTF. CDR3 nucleotide sequence: TGTGCCAGCAGCTTGGGGCGCTCAGGGGCAGGCTACACCTTC.

In this sample, this clone turned up once. V gene TRBV27 combines with J gene TRBJ2-7; 9 bases agree with TRBD2. This CDR3 spans 14 amino acids. Germline CDR1 reads MNHEY; CDR2 reads SMNVEV (reference sequence). V lost 3 bases to trimming and J lost 4 bases; unmatched junction nucleotides: 4. CDR3 nucleotides: TGTGCCAGCAGTTTGTCGCGGGAGGGGTACGAGCAGTACTTC. Protein product: CASSLSREGYEQYF.

The chain recombines TRBV11-1 with TRBJ1-5; 8 positions agree with TRBD1. The length of the CDR3 is 16 residues. The germline gives CDR1 SGHAT, CDR2 FQDESV (reference sequence). Germline trimming cut 0 bases from V and 6 bases from J; bases unmatched to any gene: 7. The CDR3 nucleotides are TGTGCCAGCAGCTTAGCGTTACACAGGGGGTCTCAGCCCCAGCATTTT. Its translation is CASSLALHRGSQPQHF.

The chain links TRBV9 to TRBJ2-7; D possibly corresponds to TRBD2 (5 bases). The germline V gene encodes CDR1 SGDLS and CDR2 YYNGEE. V was shortened by 4 bases and J by 2 bases, with 13 bases between the two germline ends. The CDR3 contains 14 residues. This CDR3 reads CASSPGLAAYEQYF. As DNA, the CDR3 is TGTGCCAGCAGCCCCGGCCTAGCCGCCTACGAGCAGTACTTC.

The genes are TRBV18 and TRBJ2-5; TRBD1 matches at 11 bases. The CDR3 runs to 17 residues. Germline-derived CDR1 and CDR2 are KGHSH and LQKENI. The J segment lost 3 bases and the V segment lost 4 bases, leaving 10 bases of the junction unmatched. For the CDR3, the DNA is TGTGCCAGCTCACTCGGACAGGGGGCAATGGGGAAAGAGACCCAGTACTTC. It codes for CASSLGQGAMGKETQYF.

In its sample, this clone was seen a few times. The chain joins TRBV4-1 to TRBJ2-1; D unclear. Trimming removed 0 bases at V and 7 bases at J, with 22 bases between. There are 18 residues in the CDR3. Germline V gene data show CDR1 as MGHRA and CDR2 as YSYEKL. The CDR3 DNA reads as TGCGCCAGCAGCCAAGATACTCTGGTCATACAATCCGGGAATGAGCAGTTCTTC. It yields the protein CASSQDTLVIQSGNEQFF.

This clone was detected only once. The junction shows a germline mismatch at one end, possibly a read error. The chain couples TRBV7-9 to TRBJ2-1; weak D call: TRBD2 (5 bases). The CDR3 runs to 12 residues. Germline loops: CDR1 SEHNR, CDR2 FQNEAQ (reference sequence). The CDR3 bases are TGTTCCAGCAGCTTAGCCGGGGATGAGCAGTTCTTC. As protein: CSSSLAGDEQFF.

The CDR3 reads CASSQALDRGRRGNQPQHF. CDR3 DNA: TGCGCCAGCAGCCAGGCCCTCGACAGGGGGCGAAGGGGCAATCAGCCCCAGCATTTT. The chain carries TRBV4-1 and TRBJ1-5; 10 nucleotides align to TRBD1. V was clipped by 3 bases and J by 2 bases; unmatched bases: 13. In germline, CDR1 is MGHRA, CDR2 YSYEKL. The CDR3 loop spans 19 amino acids.

This clone came up once. The chain combines TRBV5-1 with TRBJ2-5; 10 nucleotides match TRBD2. The junction had 10 bases not matched to a gene; V was cut back by 4 bases and J by 1 base. The CDR3 sequence is 17 residues long. Germline V gives CDR1 SGHRS, CDR2 YFSETQ. This CDR3 reads CASSPLQGLASQETQYF. DNA of the CDR3: TGCGCCAGCAGCCCCCTCCAGGGACTAGCGTCCCAAGAGACCCAGTACTTC. Together with reference TRBV5-1 and TRBJ2-5, the CDR3 gives the full variable domain: KAGVTQTPRYLIKTRGQQVTLSCSPISGHRSVSWYQQTPGQGLQFLFEYFSETQRNKGNFPGRFSGRQFSNSRSEMNVSTLELGDSALYLCASSPLQGLASQETQYFGPGTRLLVL.

The gene calls are TRBV5-4 and TRBJ1-2; D gene ambiguous. Germline V lookup: CDR1 SGHNT, CDR2 YYREEE (reference sequence). This CDR3 spans 15 amino acids. V was pared by 3 bases and J by 4 bases, with 16 bases between. CDR3 bases: TGTGCCAGCAGCTCCCGTGACAAGCGGAGCTATGGCTACACCTTC. Protein product: CASSSRDKRSYGYTF.

V gene TRBV4-3 combines with J gene TRBJ2-5, with D uncertain. CDR1 LGHNA and CDR2 YSLEER come from the germline V gene. CDR3 length: 13 amino acids. V shed 1 base and J shed 4 bases, with 7 bases lying between them. The chain's CDR3 is CASSQASGETQYF. The CDR3 bases are TGCGCCAGCAGCCAAGCATCAGGAGAGACCCAGTACTTC.

The rearrangement links TRBV15 to TRBJ1-1; D not resolved. The length of the CDR3 is 16 residues. V lost 1 base and J lost 5, with 17 bases in between. From germline, CDR1 is LNHNV and CDR2 YYDKDF (reference sequence). In nucleotides, the CDR3 is TGTGCCACCAGCAGAGGAGGAGTCGGCGGTGGAACTGAAGCTTTCTTT. As protein: CATSRGGVGGGTEAFF.

This clone was seen a single time. CDR3 protein: CASSPGGTGLNEKLFF. Here the CDR3 DNA reads TGTGCCAGCAGCCCGGGCGGGACAGGGCTTAATGAAAAACTGTTTTTT. The chain has TRBV7-9 and TRBJ1-4; 9 nucleotides line up with TRBD1. This CDR3 is 16 amino acids long. V was clipped by 5 bases and J by 4 bases; unmatched bases: 8. Germline CDR1 and CDR2: SEHNR and FQNEAQ (reference sequence).

V gene TRBV6-5 combines with J gene TRBJ1-4, with D hard to call. Germline V lookup: CDR1 MNHEY, CDR2 SVGAGI. V shed 6 bases and J shed 0 bases, with 5 bases lying between them. The length of the CDR3 is 13 residues. The CDR3 is CASRRSTNEKLFF. As DNA, the CDR3 is TGTGCCAGCAGGAGATCAACTAATGAAAAACTGTTTTTT.

The V call is TRBV6-1, the J call TRBJ1-1; D gene ambiguous. Trimming took off 0 bases at V and 0 bases at J, with 8 bases between the two ends. The length of the CDR3 is 15 residues. CDR1 is MNHNS and CDR2 is SASEGT in the germline V gene. The CDR3 is CASSEAIDLNTEAFF. The CDR3 bases are TGTGCCAGCAGTGAAGCGATAGATCTGAACACTGAAGCTTTCTTT.

The J gene is TRBJ2-5, the V gene TRBV9; maybe TRBD1 (6 bases). The tail of the sequence fits TRBJ2-7 better, so the J call may be wrong. The V gene's germline CDR1 is SGDLS and CDR2 YYNGEE. The length of the CDR3 is 14 residues. The CDR3 loop reads CASSAGTSSYEQYF. The DNA for the CDR3 is TGTGCCAGCAGCGCTGGGACATCGTCCTACGAGCAGTACTTC.

The chain employs TRBV29-1 and TRBJ1-2; D perhaps matches TRBD1 (5 bases). Per the germline V gene, CDR1 is SQVTM and CDR2 is ANQGSEA. CDR3 size: 16 residues. Trimming shortened V by 0 bases and J by 2 bases, and 16 bases separated the two germline ends. CDR3 in amino acids: CSVEDPDGGANYGYTF. DNA for the CDR3: TGCAGCGTTGAAGACCCCGACGGGGGAGCGAACTATGGCTACACCTTC.